A selection of T cell receptor beta chains follows, all from one sample in a study of blood T cell repertoires in COVID-19. The repertoire was sequenced with immunoSEQ multiplex PCR; TCRdb's copy has only in-frame clones and lacks some. The data contain around 94,000 clones, around 90% of them singletons. The specimen sequenced was peripheral blood. These receptors all stem from a man aged 50 or older with active or convalescent COVID-19. Both conserved end residues are part of each CDR3. Each record gives: clone size, V gene, D gene, J gene, CDR3 protein, CDR3 DNA. D genes are given only for firm matches. Clone size is stated in some rows and not others, as once, few, many or a class when expanded.

>few|TRBV27|TRBD2|TRBJ2-6
CARAKGTRGSHSGANVLTF
TGTGCCAGAGCGAAGGGGACTAGAGGATCCCACTCTGGGGCCAACGTCCTGACTTTC
>-|TRBV6-6|TRBD1|TRBJ1-5
CASSPAGTGYRFVNQPQHF
TGTGCCAGCAGTCCCGCCGGGACAGGATACCGCTTCGTCAATCAGCCCCAGCATTTT
>-|TRBV5-1|-|TRBJ2-2
CASSLALGDTGELFF
TGCGCCAGCAGCTTGGCCTTGGGAGACACCGGGGAGCTGTTTTTT
>-|TRBV15|-|TRBJ2-7
CATSRAGTPEQYF
TGTGCCACCAGCAGAGCTGGGACTCCCGAGCAGTACTTC
>once|TRBV5-1|TRBD1|TRBJ2-5
CASSYTGGPWETQYF
TGCGCCAGCAGCTATACAGGGGGCCCTTGGGAGACCCAGTACTTC
>once|TRBV18|-|TRBJ2-7
CASSQVEASYEQYF
TGTGCCAGCTCACAGGTAGAGGCTTCCTACGAGCAGTACTTC
>many|TRBV5-1|-|TRBJ1-4
CASSSRTVATNEKLFF
TGCGCCAGCAGCTCTCGGACAGTTGCAACTAATGAAAAACTGTTTTTT
>-|TRBV6-6|-|TRBJ1-1
CASSYSAGEAFF
TGTGCCAGCAGTTACTCGGCGGGAGAAGCTTTCTTT
>once|TRBV27|-|TRBJ2-7
CASSPFIGGEQYF
TGTGCCAGCAGCCCCTTTATTGGGGGGGAGCAGTACTTC
>once|TRBV19|-|TRBJ1-6
CASSGQGRSPLHF
TGTGCCAGTAGTGGTCAGGGTAGGTCACCCCTCCACTTT
>-|TRBV27|-|TRBJ1-3
CASSFRGPGNTIYF
TGTGCCAGCAGTTTCAGGGGACCCGGAAACACCATATATTTT
>-|TRBV7-2|-|TRBJ2-3
CASSFTGTDTQYF
TGTGCCAGCAGCTTTACTGGCACAGATACGCAGTATTTT
>-|TRBV5-1|TRBD1|TRBJ1-5
CASSPGQENQPQHF
TGCGCCAGCAGCCCGGGACAGGAGAATCAGCCCCAGCATTTT
>-|TRBV11-3|TRBD1|TRBJ2-2
CASSPGQGDTGELFF
TGTGCCAGCAGCCCGGGACAGGGGGACACCGGGGAGCTGTTTTTT
>-|TRBV4-1|-|TRBJ2-1
CASSPGQLYNEQFF
TGCGCCAGCAGCCCGGGACAACTGTACAATGAGCAGTTCTTC